The 27 T cell receptor beta chains listed next were all sequenced from one sample in a study of blood T cell repertoires in COVID-19. Clones were read by immunoSEQ multiplex PCR, and TCRdb kept only the in-frame ones, dropping some. The table records tens of thousands of clones, under 90% of them present only once. The sequenced sample was peripheral blood. The source is a man aged 70-80 years with acute or convalescent COVID-19.

V usage is TRBV19 and J usage is TRBJ1-1; D is undetermined. Germline assignment: CDR1 LNHDA and CDR2 SQIVND (reference sequence). This CDR3 region has 14 residues. V was cut by 8 bases and J by 4 bases, with 17 bases left in between. CDR3 in DNA: TGTGCCAGTGACCCTGGGCAGCCACGCACTGAAGCTTTCTTT. Translation: CASDPGQPRTEAFF.

The rearrangement links TRBV18 to TRBJ1-1; D is perhaps TRBD1 (5 bases). This CDR3 spans 15 amino acids. CDR1 is KGHSH and CDR2 is LQKENI in the germline V gene. V lost 3 bases, J lost 4 bases, and 15 bases lay in between. This chain's CDR3 is CASSPPSQGVTEAFF. CDR3 DNA sequence: TGTGCCAGCTCACCGCCCTCCCAAGGGGTCACTGAAGCTTTCTTT.

The chain carries TRBV7-2 and TRBJ2-1; D gene uncertain. The CDR3 loop spans 14 amino acids. The germline CDR1 and CDR2 sequences are SGHTA and FQGNSA. V dropped 1 base and J dropped 6 bases, with 10 bases sitting between them. Here the CDR3 DNA reads TGTGCCAGCAGCTTAGGATTCGCCAGCAATGAGCAGTTCTTC. Its translation is CASSLGFASNEQFF.

Here the CDR3 DNA reads TGCGCCAGCAGCCAACTAGCGGGGAGCACAGATACGCAGTATTTT. This sequence encodes CASSQLAGSTDTQYF. The chain uses TRBV4-1 and TRBJ2-3, with TRBD2 matching over 9 bases. After removal of 2 bases from V and 0 bases from J, the junction contained 0 bases not matched to a gene. Per germline, CDR1 MGHRA and CDR2 YSYEKL. This CDR3 is built from 15 residues.

The V call is TRBV7-8, the J call TRBJ2-7, with D perhaps TRBD1 (6 bases). This CDR3 is 15 amino acids long. Germline V CDR1 and CDR2: SGHVS, FQNEAQ. V was clipped by 0 bases and J by 1 base, with 10 bases between them. CDR3 sequence (DNA): TGTGCCAGCAGCTTAGCGGGGGCCAGATCCTACGAGCAGTACTTC. Its protein product is CASSLAGARSYEQYF.

This chain links TRBV6-6 with TRBJ1-4, with TRBD1 identical over 9 bases. This CDR3 spans 14 amino acids. The trim removed 6 bases at V and 3 bases at J, leaving 2 bases unmatched. Germline V CDR1 and CDR2: MNHNY, SVGAGI (reference sequence). Here the CDR3 DNA reads TGTGCCAGCAGCCGGACAGGGGCTAATGAAAAACTGTTTTTT. Amino acid sequence: CASSRTGANEKLFF.

The chain combines TRBV5-1 with TRBJ2-7, with 10 bases matching TRBD1. Germline V CDR1 and CDR2: SGHRS, YFSETQ. V shed 3 bases, J shed 4 bases, and the junction held 4 bases outside the gene matches. The CDR3 has 14 residues. The CDR3 region has the DNA TGCGCCAGCAGCTACGGACAGGGGGGGTACGAGCAGTACTTC. Its protein is CASSYGQGGYEQYF.

The chain employs TRBV5-6 and TRBJ2-2, with D possibly TRBD1 on 5 matching bases. The CDR3 runs to 13 residues. Germline loops: CDR1 SGHDT, CDR2 YYEEEE. V lost 3 bases to trimming and J lost 5 bases, with 8 bases between them. CDR3 coding DNA: TGTGCCAGCAGCTCATACAGGACCGGGGAGCTGTTTTTT. Its protein is CASSSYRTGELFF.

The rearrangement links TRBV5-6 to TRBJ2-2; 12 bases agree with TRBD2. Germline assignment: CDR1 SGHDT and CDR2 YYEEEE. The CDR3 is made up of 18 amino acids. V gave up 2 bases and J gave up 5 bases; unmatched junction bases: 10. Here the CDR3 DNA reads TGTGCCAGCAGCTTCGGTCTAGCGGGAGGGCCCGGTACCGGGGAGCTGTTTTTT. Translating it yields CASSFGLAGGPGTGELFF.

This sequence joins TRBV6-6 and TRBJ1-1; D may be TRBD1 (5 bases). Germline V lookup: CDR1 MNHNY, CDR2 SVGAGI (reference sequence). The CDR3 contains 11 residues. Trimming pared 5 bases from V and 7 bases from J, leaving 8 bases between. The CDR3 coding sequence is TGTGCCAGCAGTCGAGACAGTGAAGCTTTCTTT. This codes for CASSRDSEAFF.

DNA of the CDR3: TGTGCCAGCAGCCCCCGGGGACTAGCAATCTCCTACGAGCAGTACTTC. Its translation: CASSPRGLAISYEQYF. The chain recombines TRBV7-2 with TRBJ2-7; TRBD2 matches 9 bases. Germline V gives CDR1 SGHTA, CDR2 FQGNSA. The CDR3 has 16 residues. The junction had 8 bases not matched to a gene; V was cut back by 5 bases and J by 0 bases.

This clone came up a few times. The genes are TRBV28 and TRBJ2-7; unclear D gene. Trimming left V 3 bases short and J 4 bases short, with 7 bases between. CDR3 length: 12 residues. The germline CDR1 and CDR2 sequences are MDHEN and SYDVKM. CDR3 DNA: TGTGCCAGCAGTTTCCAGAATTACGAGCAGTACTTC. Amino acids: CASSFQNYEQYF.

The genes are TRBV16 and TRBJ2-1; no firm D call. Germline CDR1 KGHSY, CDR2 FQNENV. V was clipped by 2 bases and J by 2 bases, with 10 bases between them. The CDR3 is 15 amino acids. The CDR3 here is CASSQARETYNEQFF. The CDR3 DNA reads TGTGCCAGCAGCCAAGCTAGAGAGACCTACAATGAGCAGTTCTTC.

The chain links TRBV5-5 to TRBJ2-5; TRBD2 aligns across 8 bases. The V gene end was trimmed by 6 bases and the J gene end by 4 bases; junction bases not matched to a gene: 8. Germline V gene data show CDR1 as SGHKS and CDR2 as YYEKEE (reference sequence). The CDR3 has 14 residues. DNA of the CDR3: TGTGCCAGCAACCCCGAAGCGGGAGCAGAGACCCAGTACTTC. Translation: CASNPEAGAETQYF.

The chain recombines TRBV7-2 with TRBJ1-4, with TRBD1 matching over 7 bases. CDR1 is SGHTA and CDR2 is FQGNSA in the germline V gene. The CDR3 totals 14 residues. Germline trimming cut 5 bases from V and 5 bases from J; bases unmatched to any gene: 5. CDR3 coding DNA: TGTGCCAGCAGCCCAAGGACAGGAAATGAAAAACTGTTTTTT. Residues: CASSPRTGNEKLFF.

V is TRBV20-1 and J is TRBJ1-1, with no clear D. Germline V gene data show CDR1 as DFQATT and CDR2 as SNEGSKA (reference sequence). The CDR3 is made up of 11 amino acids. V was trimmed by 1 base and J by 7 bases, leaving 7 bases between them. The CDR3 DNA is TGCAGTGCTAGAGCCCAGCGTGAAGCTTTCTTT. This encodes CSARAQREAFF.

The V call is TRBV12-5, the J call TRBJ2-3; D unresolved. The CDR3 has 14 residues. Germline values: CDR1 LGHNT, CDR2 FRNRAP. Trimming removed 2 bases at V and 4 bases at J, with 10 bases between. The CDR3 nucleotides are TGTGCTAGTGGTTTGAGAGGAGTGGCAGATACGCAGTATTTT. Its protein is CASGLRGVADTQYF.

A single count supports this clone. Other nucleotide sequences in the sample specify the same CDR3. The rearrangement links TRBV9 to TRBJ1-2; a possible D gene is TRBD1 (6 bases). The germline CDR1 and CDR2 sequences are SGDLS and YYNGEE. CDR3 size: 13 residues. V was shortened by 5 bases and J by 2 bases, with 10 bases between the two germline ends. The CDR3 protein is CASRKQGNYGYTF. The CDR3 region has the DNA TGTGCCAGCAGAAAGCAGGGGAACTATGGCTACACCTTC. Drawing the rest from reference TRBV9 and TRBJ1-2, the complete variable domain is DSGVTQTPKHLITATGQRVTLRCSPRSGDLSVYWYQQSLDQGLQFLIQYYNGEERAKGNILERFSAQQFPDLHSELNLSSLELGDSALYFCASRKQGNYGYTFGSGTRLTVV.

This clone was detected only once. The V call is TRBV18, the J call TRBJ1-2; D not resolved. V was clipped by 2 bases and J by 6 bases, with 16 bases between them. This CDR3 is 15 amino acids long. Germline V gene sequence: CDR1 KGHSH, CDR2 LQKENI. The CDR3 loop is CASSPEQQSPDGYTF. The CDR3 region has the DNA TGTGCCAGCTCACCAGAACAGCAGTCACCGGATGGCTACACCTTC.

The chain links TRBV18 to TRBJ1-2, with a tentative D call TRBD1 (5 bases). The CDR3 extends over 13 amino acids. The germline V gene has CDR1 KGHSH and CDR2 LQKENI. Trimming took off 5 bases at V and 6 bases at J, with 13 bases between the two ends. The CDR3 loop reads CASSSLRGDGYTF. Here the CDR3 DNA reads TGTGCCAGCTCAAGTCTCCGGGGGGATGGCTACACCTTC. Together with reference TRBV18 and TRBJ1-2, the CDR3 gives the full variable domain: NAGVMQNPRHLVRRRGQEARLRCSPMKGHSHVYWYRQLPEEGLKFMVYLQKENIIDESGMPKERFSAEFPKEGPSILRIQQVVRGDSAAYFCASSSLRGDGYTFGSGTRLTVV.

For the CDR3, the DNA is TGTGCCAGTAGTCGGGGGGATTGGGAAAACATTCAGTACTTC. Its translation is CASSRGDWENIQYF. The chain combines TRBV19 with TRBJ2-4, with TRBD2 identical over 7 bases. Germline loops: CDR1 LNHDA, CDR2 SQIVND (reference sequence). V was clipped by 5 bases and J by 5 bases; unmatched bases: 6. The CDR3 is 14 residues long.

V gene TRBV29-1 combines with J gene TRBJ1-2; 9 nucleotides align to TRBD1. The length of the CDR3 is 14 residues. Germline V gene sequence: CDR1 SQVTM, CDR2 ANQGSEA. With V trimmed by 5 bases and J by 7 bases, 11 bases remained unmatched. CDR3: CSVSGTGLPSGYTF. The CDR3, as DNA: TGCAGCGTTTCCGGGACAGGGCTGCCTAGTGGCTACACCTTC.

V is TRBV28 and J is TRBJ1-2; 9 bases align to TRBD1. The CDR3 consists of 16 residues. The germline CDR1 and CDR2 sequences are MDHEN and SYDVKM. With 1 base clipped from V and 6 bases from J, the junction kept 9 bases outside the gene matches. Here the CDR3 reads CASSLSQPGQGNGYTF. The CDR3 DNA reads TGTGCCAGCAGTTTATCCCAACCGGGACAGGGAAATGGCTACACCTTC.

The chain has TRBV5-1 and TRBJ2-1; 8 nucleotides agree with TRBD2. In germline, CDR1 is SGHRS, CDR2 YFSETQ. This CDR3 region has 16 residues. J gave up 0 bases and V 6 bases, and 8 bases lay outside the gene matches. The CDR3 DNA sequence: TGCGCCAGCAACCCATCCACTAGCGGCTCCTACAATGAGCAGTTCTTC. Amino acid sequence: CASNPSTSGSYNEQFF.

This clone was seen more than once but under ten times. The V and J genes are TRBV29-1 and TRBJ2-1; TRBD2 matches 8 bases. The CDR3 consists of 15 residues. The trim removed 6 bases at V and 5 bases at J, leaving 12 bases unmatched. Germline CDR1 SQVTM, CDR2 ANQGSEA. The chain's CDR3 is CSVPEGRTSNNEQFF. DNA for the CDR3: TGCAGCGTCCCCGAGGGGAGGACTAGCAACAATGAGCAGTTCTTC.

In this sample, this clone turned up once. V usage is TRBV18 and J usage is TRBJ1-1; no clear D. V was cut by 6 bases and J by 1 base, with 12 bases left in between. Germline CDR1 KGHSH, CDR2 LQKENI. This CDR3 is built from 14 residues. The CDR3 DNA reads TGTGCCAGCTCCCCGTCCACACCGAACACTGAAGCTTTCTTT. Its protein product is CASSPSTPNTEAFF.

A few counts support this clone. The chain has TRBV9 and TRBJ2-5, with D perhaps matching TRBD2 (5 bases). The germline CDR1 and CDR2 sequences are SGDLS and YYNGEE. CDR3 size: 15 residues. The V end was cut by 0 bases, the J end by 0 bases, with 9 bases between. The CDR3 DNA reads as TGTGCCAGCAGCGTAGCTGAGGGTTACCAAGAGACCCAGTACTTC. It codes for CASSVAEGYQETQYF.